These 30 T cell receptor beta chains were sequenced from one sample in a study of T cells in Graves' hyperthyroidism and ophthalmopathy. The TCR beta CDR3 regions underwent amplification using RNA transcripts as the source. HTBI primers were employed in a first-round RT-PCR of the TCR CDR3. A single record per CDR3 protein comes from TCRdb applying MiXCR to the multiplex PCR reads. In the table there are around 250,000 distinct CDR3 sequences, 14% to 15% of which are singletons. Sequencing used blood. Source of these receptors: a woman in her 40s with Graves' hyperthyroidism that later progressed to Graves' ophthalmopathy.

This clonotype was recorded at least ten times. The rearrangement links TRBV6-5 to TRBJ2-1; 8 bases agree with TRBD2. Germline V lookup: CDR1 MNHEY, CDR2 SVGAGI. V dropped 1 base and J dropped 3; count of bases not matched to a gene: 5. The CDR3 contains 16 residues. DNA for the CDR3: TGTGCCAGCAGTTACTTTTCCGGGACTAGCTACAATGAGCAGTTCTTC. Translating gives CASSYFSGTSYNEQFF.

This clonotype has a count of ten or more. The rearrangement uses TRBV30 and TRBJ2-3; D is unclear. The CDR3 has 11 residues. V lost 3 bases, J lost 6 bases, and 7 bases lay in between. CDR1 is GTSNPN and CDR2 is SVGIG in the germline V gene (reference sequence). The CDR3 here is CAWSSVDTQYF. CDR3 bases: TGTGCCTGGAGCTCGGTGGATACGCAGTATTTT.

This clonotype has at least ten counts. V usage is TRBV3-1 and J usage is TRBJ2-1; TRBD2 matches 8 bases. Germline V gives CDR1 LGHDT, CDR2 YNNKEL (reference sequence). V dropped 5 bases and J dropped 10; count of bases not matched to a gene: 7. This CDR3 region has 13 residues. CDR3: CASSNGRVGEQFF. DNA of the CDR3: TGTGCCAGCAGCAACGGGAGGGTTGGAGAGCAGTTCTTC.

A word on this clonotype: A read error is possible here, since a much larger clone lies one base away. The chain joins TRBV3-1 to TRBJ2-2, with 12 nucleotides matching TRBD2. This CDR3 is 16 amino acids long. The germline gives CDR1 LGHDT, CDR2 YNNKEL (reference sequence). The CDR3 loop is CVSSQGASGRAGELFF. CDR3 nucleotides: TGTGTCAGCAGCCAAGGAGCTAGCGGGAGGGCCGGGGAGCTGTTTTTT. Full variable domain (rest looked up from reference TRBV3-1 and TRBJ2-2): DTAVSQTPKYLVTQMGNDKSIKCEQNLGHDTMYWYKQDSKKFLKIMFSYNNKELIINETVPNRFSPKSPDKAHLNLHINSLELGDSAVYFCVSSQGASGRAGELFFGEGSRLTVL.

This clonotype was seen many times. The CDR3 loop is CATSVPSGRSTSTDTQYF. The CDR3 region has the DNA TGTGCCACCAGTGTACCTAGCGGGAGATCAACTAGCACAGATACGCAGTATTTT. The chain employs TRBV24-1 and TRBJ2-3; 10 bases match TRBD2. This CDR3 has 18 amino acids. Per germline, CDR1 KGHDR and CDR2 SFDVKD. V gave up 5 bases and J gave up 0 bases; unmatched junction bases: 10.

This clonotype was counted many times. The genes are TRBV6-1 and TRBJ2-1; TRBD2 matches at 9 bases. V shed 5 bases, J shed 6 bases, and the junction held 20 bases outside the gene matches. This CDR3 is 19 amino acids long. Germline CDR1 is MNHNS and CDR2 is SASEGT. The DNA of the CDR3 is TGTGCCAGCAGTTTCTTGGCTAGCGGGAAGGGGGGTCGGGGCAATGAGCAGTTCTTC. This translates into CASSFLASGKGGRGNEQFF.

The table lists this clonotype with many counts. This rearrangement joins TRBV19 to TRBJ2-1, with D perhaps matching TRBD2 (6 bases). V lost 5 bases, J lost 7 bases, and 21 bases lay in between. The CDR3 is 16 amino acids. The germline gives CDR1 LNHDA, CDR2 SQIVND (reference sequence). The CDR3 DNA sequence: TGTGCCAGTAGTTCCGGGTTGATGCGGGGATTAAATGAGCAGTTCTTC. The encoded protein is CASSSGLMRGLNEQFF.

The genes are TRBV6-1 and TRBJ1-1; 7 nucleotides align to TRBD1. After removal of 6 bases from V and 1 base from J, the junction contained 8 bases not matched to a gene. CDR3 size: 15 residues. Looked up from germline, CDR1 is MNHNS and CDR2 is SASEGT. CDR3 sequence reads: CASRRDRVANTEAFF. As DNA, the CDR3 is TGTGCCAGCAGACGAGACAGGGTGGCGAACACTGAAGCTTTCTTT.

This clonotype was seen ten or more times. V and J are TRBV7-6 and TRBJ2-3, with 10 bases aligning to TRBD1. This CDR3 comprises 19 residues. CDR1 is SGHVS, CDR2 FNYEAQ, per germline. J gave up 2 bases and V 5 bases, and 16 bases lay outside the gene matches. In nucleotides, the CDR3 is TGTGCCAGCAGCCTTATGCGAGTGGGGACAGGGGCGGACACAGATACGCAGTATTTT. It translates to CASSLMRVGTGADTDTQYF.

This chain's CDR3 is CATSRRREGQETQYF. CDR3 bases: TGTGCCACCAGCCGACGGCGGGAGGGCCAAGAGACCCAGTACTTC. J is TRBJ2-5 and V is TRBV15; TRBD2 agrees at 9 bases. CDR3 size: 15 residues. CDR1 and CDR2 (germline): LNHNV, YYDKDF (reference sequence). J was trimmed by 1 base and V by 5 bases; bases with no gene match: 5.

Many counts were recorded for this clonotype. The rearrangement joins TRBV15 to TRBJ1-5; no firm D call. The CDR3 sequence is 15 residues long. CDR1 is LNHNV and CDR2 is YYDKDF in the germline V gene (reference sequence). The V and J ends lost 0 bases and 1 base respectively, with 7 bases between them. The chain's CDR3 is CATSRDHGSNQPQHF. DNA for the CDR3: TGTGCCACCAGCAGAGATCACGGCAGCAATCAGCCCCAGCATTTT.

The table lists this clonotype with many counts. The chain combines TRBV3-1 with TRBJ2-5, with 10 bases matching TRBD2. V lost 3 bases, J lost 2 bases, and 6 bases stayed unmatched. The CDR3 is 16 amino acids. Per the germline V gene, CDR1 is LGHDT and CDR2 is YNNKEL (reference sequence). The CDR3 DNA reads as TGTGCCAGCAGCCACCCGGGACTAGCGTTACAAGAGACCCAGTACTTC. This encodes CASSHPGLALQETQYF.

V usage is TRBV19 and J usage is TRBJ1-1; no clear D. V was cut by 11 bases and J by 1 base, with 14 bases left in between. There are 13 residues in the CDR3. CDR1 and CDR2 from the germline V gene are LNHDA and SQIVND (reference sequence). Here the CDR3 reads CASNSGGNTEAFF. The CDR3 DNA sequence: TGTGCCTCTAACTCGGGTGGGAACACTGAAGCTTTCTTT.

This clonotype was found many times. V and J are TRBV27 and TRBJ1-4; 10 bases line up with TRBD1. There are 21 residues in the CDR3. V lost 0 bases, J lost 1 base, and 14 bases stayed unmatched. Germline V gene data show CDR1 as MNHEY and CDR2 as SMNVEV (reference sequence). The CDR3 reads CASSLSPGQGEELGTNEKLFF. CDR3 sequence (DNA): TGTGCCAGCAGTTTATCGCCAGGACAGGGGGAGGAATTGGGAACTAATGAAAAACTGTTTTTT.

This clonotype came up many times. This rearrangement joins TRBV12-3 or TRBV12-4 to TRBJ1-2; 8 positions agree with TRBD1. CDR3 size: 15 residues. With 7 bases clipped from V and 8 bases from J, the junction kept 15 bases outside the gene matches. As DNA, the CDR3 is TGTGCCAGCACCCAGATCCCCGGGACAGGCCGCGGCTACACCTTC. Its translation: CASTQIPGTGRGYTF.

This clonotype was seen ten or more times. The chain has TRBV30 and TRBJ2-1; D might be TRBD2 (6 bases). The germline V gene has CDR1 GTSNPN and CDR2 SVGIG (reference sequence). Trimming took off 5 bases at V and 12 bases at J, with 17 bases between the two ends. The CDR3 runs 12 residues. The DNA of the CDR3 is TGTGCCTGGGGGATGGGACTTTCCGGGCAGTTCTTC. Translating gives CAWGMGLSGQFF.

The gene calls are TRBV7-2 and TRBJ1-1, with D possibly matching TRBD1 (5 bases). The germline V gene has CDR1 SGHTA and CDR2 FQGNSA. Trimming took 8 bases from V and 2 from J, leaving 12 bases between them. The CDR3 length is 13 residues. The CDR3 DNA reads as TGTGCCAGCCGGCAGGGAATTAACACTGAAGCTTTCTTT. This sequence encodes CASRQGINTEAFF.

The J gene is TRBJ2-1, the V gene TRBV15; 7 nucleotides line up with TRBD2. The CDR3 consists of 17 residues. With V trimmed by 0 bases and J by 10 bases, 15 bases remained unmatched. Germline V CDR1 and CDR2: LNHNV, YYDKDF (reference sequence). The CDR3 region has the DNA TGTGCCACCAGCAGAGATTCCCGGACTAGGCCTTCTAGGGAGCAGTTCTTC. Amino acid sequence: CATSRDSRTRPSREQFF.

This clonotype was found many times. The chain has TRBV2 and TRBJ2-7; D gene ambiguous. CDR3 length: 13 residues. V was trimmed by 6 bases and J by 3 bases, leaving 12 bases between them. Germline V gene data show CDR1 as SNHLY and CDR2 as FYNNEI. As DNA, the CDR3 is TGTGCCAGCAGATTCCGGGCCCACTACGAGCAGTACTTC. Protein product: CASRFRAHYEQYF.

This clonotype appeared many times. The chain carries TRBV9 and TRBJ2-3; 9 positions match TRBD2. There are 15 residues in the CDR3. In germline, CDR1 is SGDLS, CDR2 YYNGEE. The ends lost 2 bases at V and 5 bases at J; junction bases unmatched: 6. This CDR3 is CASSVSGRVIDTQYF. For the CDR3, the DNA is TGTGCCAGCAGCGTTAGCGGGAGAGTGATAGATACGCAGTATTTT.

This clonotype was seen repeatedly, ten times or more. The V call is TRBV6-5, the J call TRBJ2-5, with 7 nucleotides matching TRBD2. The J segment lost 5 bases and the V segment lost 2 bases, leaving 17 bases of the junction unmatched. In germline, CDR1 is MNHEY, CDR2 SVGAGI. This CDR3 has 18 residues. The CDR3 reads CASSYPHMREGRSETQYF. Here the CDR3 DNA reads TGTGCCAGCAGTTACCCCCATATGAGGGAGGGCCGATCGGAGACCCAGTACTTC.

This clonotype appeared many times. The chain carries TRBV5-8 and TRBJ2-1; D is unresolved. The CDR3 has 13 residues. Germline-derived CDR1 and CDR2 are SGHTS and YDEGEE. V was trimmed by 1 base and J by 1 base, leaving 3 bases between them. CDR3 protein: CASSLWSYNEQFF. As DNA, the CDR3 is TGTGCCAGCAGCTTGTGGTCCTACAATGAGCAGTTCTTC.

In this sample, this clonotype turned up a few times. The chain's CDR3 is CASSLEGQGITGELFF. CDR3 DNA: TGTGCCAGCAGCTTGGAGGGACAGGGGATCACCGGGGAGCTGTTTTTT. The V gene is TRBV5-6, the J gene TRBJ2-2; 10 bases are a match to TRBD1. The trim removed 0 bases at V and 4 bases at J, leaving 3 bases unmatched. Germline V gene data show CDR1 as SGHDT and CDR2 as YYEEEE. This CDR3 comprises 16 residues.

This clonotype showed up many times. The rearrangement links TRBV28 to TRBJ2-7; TRBD2 matches 7 bases. The CDR3 has 14 amino acids. Germline V gene sequence: CDR1 MDHEN, CDR2 SYDVKM. V was clipped by 4 bases and J by 2 bases; unmatched bases: 5. This CDR3 is CASSSAGVTYEQYF. CDR3 DNA: TGTGCCAGCAGTTCTGCGGGAGTAACCTACGAGCAGTACTTC.

This clonotype has at least ten counts. This rearrangement joins TRBV28 to TRBJ1-1, with TRBD1 as a possible D gene (5 bases). Germline V lookup: CDR1 MDHEN, CDR2 SYDVKM. CDR3 size: 14 residues. Trimming removed 6 bases at V and 8 bases at J, with 19 bases between. Here the CDR3 DNA reads TGTGCCAGCAGCCGGGGACCCCTAACAAGGGAAGCTTTCTTT. It yields the protein CASSRGPLTREAFF.

This clonotype appeared many times. The V gene is TRBV6-2 or TRBV6-3, the J gene TRBJ2-1; the D gene is possibly TRBD2 (6 bases). V shed 7 bases and J shed 0 bases, with 13 bases lying between them. Germline-derived CDR1 and CDR2 are MNHEY and SVGEGT. The length of the CDR3 is 15 residues. CDR3 sequence: CASKPSASSYNEQFF. In nucleotides, the CDR3 is TGTGCCAGCAAACCTAGCGCTAGCTCCTACAATGAGCAGTTCTTC.

This clonotype has a count of ten or more. V is TRBV29-1 and J is TRBJ2-7; 9 nucleotides align to TRBD1. Germline-derived CDR1 and CDR2 are SQVTM and ANQGSEA. J gave up 1 base and V 5 bases, and 15 bases lay outside the gene matches. The CDR3 consists of 17 residues. DNA of the CDR3: TGCAGCGTTATGACAGGGGGAGAGCGAGGGCTATCCTACGAGCAGTACTTC. Its protein product is CSVMTGGERGLSYEQYF.

This clonotype was seen repeatedly, ten times or more. The chain recombines TRBV2 with TRBJ1-1; weak D call: TRBD1 (5 bases). Germline CDR1 and CDR2: SNHLY and FYNNEI. V lost 0 bases and J lost 1, with 21 bases in between. The CDR3 is made up of 19 amino acids. The CDR3 sequence: CASSEALNEGLSTNTEAFF. The CDR3 DNA follows: TGTGCCAGCAGTGAAGCGCTTAATGAGGGGTTAAGTACGAACACTGAAGCTTTCTTT.

This clonotype was picked up many times. The chain carries TRBV4-2 and TRBJ1-2; D gene unclear. Trimming cost V 4 bases and J 2 bases, with 14 bases left between them. This CDR3 has 15 amino acids. CDR1 and CDR2 (germline): LGHNA, YNFKEQ. The CDR3 region has the DNA TGTGCCAGCAGCCCGGCAGCGGTCCCGAACTATGGCTACACCTTC. Residues: CASSPAAVPNYGYTF.

This clonotype was picked up a small number of times. The chain couples TRBV20-1 to TRBJ2-7; D unresolved. The CDR3 consists of 13 residues. CDR1 and CDR2 from the germline V gene are DFQATT and SNEGSKA (reference sequence). V shed 3 bases and J shed 6 bases, with 15 bases lying between them. This CDR3 reads CSASTPQLGEQYF. Written as DNA, the CDR3 is TGCAGTGCTAGTACACCCCAACTTGGCGAGCAGTACTTC.